This T cell receptor (beta chain) derives from a study of blood T cell repertoires in COVID-19. Study-level background: Both acute and convalescent COVID-19 samples were obtained from the United States, Italy and Spain. In each case, the material was cDNA or gDNA derived from T cells, B-cell-depleted T cells, or PBMCs.

In its sample, this clone was seen a few times. Per the original data handling: Amplification with reference gene primers provided the estimates of nucleated cell counts. Using immunoSEQ multiplex PCR, the repertoire was profiled, and TCRdb retains in-frame clones only, with some absent. V, J and clone size reflect that table, while D and trimming were determined from the DNA. The table has roughly 440,000 clones, 88% seen once. Specimen: peripheral blood. The clonotype was recovered from a woman in her forties or fifties with COVID-19, enrolled during active disease.

The CDR3 bases are TGTGCCAGCTCACCCCTTGACAGGGCGAACACTGAAGCTTTCTTT. This codes for CASSPLDRANTEAFF. The V call is TRBV18, the J call TRBJ1-1; 7 bases are a match to TRBD1. The germline V gene encodes CDR1 KGHSH and CDR2 LQKENI. V trimming: 3 bases; J trimming: 1 base; junction bases outside the gene matches: 5. The CDR3 extends over 15 amino acids.